Presented here are 27 T cell receptor beta chains from one specimen sequenced in a study of T cell responses to AZD1222 COVID-19 vaccine. Profiled with immunoSEQ multiplex PCR; TCRdb holds only in-frame clones, not every one. The data show 120,000 to 150,000 clones, 86% seen once. The source was peripheral blood, collected 28 days after the second AZD1222 dose. Every receptor here comes from an adult who received the AZD1222 COVID-19 vaccine.

The chain carries TRBV3-1 (or the pseudogene TRBV3-2) and TRBJ2-3, with a tentative D call TRBD2 (6 bases). Germline V gene sequence: CDR1 LGHDT, CDR2 YNNKEL (reference sequence). With 1 base removed from V and 5 bases from J, the gap between germline ends came to 10 bases. The CDR3 length is 14 residues. The CDR3 DNA is TGTGCCAGCAGCCAAGTTAATAGCGGAGATACGCAGTATTTT. Amino acids: CASSQVNSGDTQYF.

The V gene is TRBV6-5, the J gene TRBJ2-5; D unresolved. Germline CDR1 is MNHEY and CDR2 is SVGAGI. The length of the CDR3 is 16 residues. V was pared by 0 bases and J by 5 bases, with 16 bases between. CDR3: CASSYSISLGSETQYF. The CDR3 region has the DNA TGTGCCAGCAGTTACTCGATTAGCTTGGGGTCCGAGACCCAGTACTTC.

This chain joins TRBV18 and TRBJ2-1; unclear D gene. The CDR3 spans 15 residues. V lost 3 bases, J lost 0 bases, and 9 bases lay in between. CDR1 is KGHSH and CDR2 is LQKENI in the germline V gene. For the CDR3, the DNA is TGTGCCAGCTCACCGGTGATAAGCTCCTACAATGAGCAGTTCTTC. It specifies CASSPVISSYNEQFF.

This sequence joins TRBV2 and TRBJ2-5; tentative D call: TRBD1 (5 bases). CDR3 length: 14 residues. Germline V gene data show CDR1 as SNHLY and CDR2 as FYNNEI. V lost 7 bases and J 5 bases, leaving 17 bases between the germline ends. The CDR3 DNA reads TGTGCCAGCATATTTAGACAGCCCCCGGAGACCCAGTACTTC. Translation: CASIFRQPPETQYF.

The gene calls are TRBV20-1 and TRBJ2-3; D is perhaps TRBD2 (6 bases). With 3 bases removed from V and 1 base from J, the gap between germline ends came to 14 bases. This CDR3 contains 15 residues. Germline values: CDR1 DFQATT, CDR2 SNEGSKA (reference sequence). Written as DNA, the CDR3 is TGCAGTGCTAGTATTATGGCTAGCGGCACAGATACGCAGTATTTT. Its protein product is CSASIMASGTDTQYF.

This clone has only one observation. The gene calls are TRBV5-4 and TRBJ2-1; TRBD1 aligns across 8 bases. V lost 4 bases to trimming and J lost 5 bases; unmatched junction nucleotides: 14. The germline V gene encodes CDR1 SGHNT and CDR2 YYREEE (reference sequence). The length of the CDR3 is 17 residues. The CDR3 protein is CASSPKRTGSLNNEQFF. CDR3 DNA sequence: TGTGCCAGCAGCCCGAAAAGGACAGGGTCTCTCAACAATGAGCAGTTCTTC.

This clone was counted once. This chain uses TRBV10-3 with TRBJ2-2, with D perhaps matching TRBD1 or TRBD2 (6 bases each). CDR3 length: 16 residues. Per the germline V gene, CDR1 is ENHRY and CDR2 is SYGVKD. Trimming cost V 6 bases and J 0 bases, with 14 bases left between them. CDR3 sequence reads: CAIREGGLSNTGELFF. The CDR3 DNA follows: TGTGCCATCAGGGAAGGGGGGCTTTCGAACACCGGGGAGCTGTTTTTT.

This chain uses TRBV5-1 with TRBJ1-1; weak D call: TRBD1 (5 bases). The CDR3 is 14 amino acids. CDR1 is SGHRS, CDR2 YFSETQ, per germline. V was pared by 0 bases and J by 1 base, with 7 bases between. The DNA for the CDR3 is TGCGCCAGCAGCTTGGGTGACAGGAACACTGAAGCTTTCTTT. Translating gives CASSLGDRNTEAFF.

The rearrangement uses TRBV30 and TRBJ2-7; maybe TRBD1 (6 bases). V dropped 2 bases and J dropped 5 bases, with 13 bases sitting between them. The CDR3 extends over 13 amino acids. Germline V gives CDR1 GTSNPN, CDR2 SVGIG (reference sequence). The CDR3 bases are TGTGCCTGGAGTATACAGGGCAGGAACGAGCAGTACTTC. It translates to CAWSIQGRNEQYF.

The chain recombines TRBV7-2 with TRBJ2-5; no firm D call. V lost 7 bases to trimming and J lost 2 bases, with 14 bases between them. Germline V gene sequence: CDR1 SGHTA, CDR2 FQGNSA. CDR3 length: 14 residues. This CDR3 is CASTYRTAQETQYF. The CDR3 bases are TGTGCCAGCACCTACCGGACCGCACAAGAGACCCAGTACTTC.

The chain couples TRBV20-1 to TRBJ1-5, with TRBD1 matching 7 bases. V shed 3 bases and J 5 bases; nucleotides not matched to a gene: 7. The CDR3 loop spans 14 amino acids. CDR1 and CDR2 from the germline V gene are DFQATT and SNEGSKA (reference sequence). The CDR3 here is CSASSDRVYQPQHF. CDR3 DNA: TGCAGTGCTAGTAGCGACAGGGTTTATCAGCCCCAGCATTTT.

This chain uses TRBV2 with TRBJ1-6; 10 nucleotides line up with TRBD1. The CDR3 has 15 residues. Germline V lookup: CDR1 SNHLY, CDR2 FYNNEI. V was pared by 4 bases and J by 3 bases, with 0 bases of the junction left unmatched. Here the CDR3 reads CASSGTGGYNSPLHF. In DNA, the CDR3 is TGTGCCAGCAGTGGGACAGGGGGCTATAATTCACCCCTCCACTTT.

This clone was counted once. The gene calls are TRBV19 and TRBJ1-6; 7 nucleotides agree with TRBD1. V shed 9 bases, J shed 6 bases, and the junction held 11 bases outside the gene matches. CDR3 size: 15 residues. Germline lookup yields CDR1 LNHDA and CDR2 SQIVND (reference sequence). CDR3 in amino acids: CASRDSPLLNSPLHF. The CDR3 coding sequence is TGTGCCAGCCGGGACAGCCCTCTTCTTAATTCACCCCTCCACTTT.

The gene calls are TRBV18 and TRBJ1-2; D remains unclear. Germline V gene data show CDR1 as KGHSH and CDR2 as LQKENI. CDR3 size: 13 residues. Trimming removed 1 base from V and 6 bases from J, with 9 bases in between. The CDR3 protein is CASSPRVTDGYTF. CDR3 coding DNA: TGTGCCAGCTCACCACGTGTCACTGATGGCTACACCTTC.

This sequence joins TRBV6-5 and TRBJ1-1; 7 nucleotides match TRBD1. Germline assignment: CDR1 MNHEY and CDR2 SVGAGI. V lost 6 bases and J lost 6; bases outside the gene matches: 10. This CDR3 contains 14 residues. CDR3 sequence reads: CASRRQGSVSEAFF. The CDR3 DNA sequence: TGTGCCAGCAGACGACAGGGCTCCGTGTCTGAAGCTTTCTTT.

The chain joins TRBV27 to TRBJ2-1; D unclear. The CDR3 loop spans 14 amino acids. The ends were cut back, 7 bases at V and 6 bases at J, with 16 bases in the middle. Germline V CDR1 and CDR2: MNHEY, SMNVEV (reference sequence). The CDR3 DNA is TGTGCCAGCACCCCGGTCCGTACGGGCAATGAGCAGTTCTTC. Protein product: CASTPVRTGNEQFF.

The CDR3 bases are TGTGCCAGCAGCTTCTCTGGGGATGAGCAGTTCTTC. Residues: CASSFSGDEQFF. The genes are TRBV7-9 and TRBJ2-1; D gene unclear. V dropped 3 bases and J dropped 8 bases, with 8 bases sitting between them. CDR3 length: 12 amino acids. Germline V gives CDR1 SEHNR, CDR2 FQNEAQ (reference sequence).

The V call is TRBV18, the J call TRBJ1-6; D call uncertain. Between the trimmed V and J ends, which lost 0 bases and 10 bases, there was a span of 7 bases. The CDR3 has 13 amino acids. The germline V gene has CDR1 KGHSH and CDR2 LQKENI. This CDR3 is CASSPPSGSPLHF. The CDR3 DNA follows: TGTGCCAGCTCACCACCGTCGGGGTCACCCCTCCACTTT.

This clone has a handful of counts. The chain combines TRBV9 with TRBJ2-1; TRBD1 agrees at 10 bases. CDR1 and CDR2 (germline): SGDLS, YYNGEE. The V and J ends lost 0 bases and 4 bases, in that order; junction bases with no gene match: 4. The CDR3 has 16 residues. CDR3 nucleotides: TGTGCCAGCAGCGTAGCCGGGACAGGGGTGTACAATGAGCAGTTCTTC. This codes for CASSVAGTGVYNEQFF.

The rearrangement joins TRBV2 to TRBJ2-7, with a tentative D call TRBD1 (5 bases). The CDR3 is 16 residues long. Germline V gene sequence: CDR1 SNHLY, CDR2 FYNNEI. The V end lost 1 base, the J end lost 3 bases, and 16 bases lay between the germline ends. CDR3 nucleotides: TGTGCCAGCAGTGAAGATCTAGGACAAATAATCTACGAGCAGTACTTC. This translates into CASSEDLGQIIYEQYF. Full variable domain (outside the CDR3, taken from reference TRBV2 and TRBJ2-7): EPEVTQTPSHQVTQMGQEVILRCVPISNHLYFYWYRQILGQKVEFLVSFYNNEISEKSEIFDDQFSVERPDGSNFTLKIRSTKLEDSAMYFCASSEDLGQIIYEQYFGPGTRLTVT.

The chain joins TRBV6-5 to TRBJ2-5, with 10 bases identical to TRBD1. V trimming: 2 bases; J trimming: 5 bases; junction bases outside the gene matches: 5. The germline V gene has CDR1 MNHEY and CDR2 SVGAGI. The CDR3 is 15 residues long. The CDR3 bases are TGTGCCAGCAGTTACGGGACAGGGGTGTCGGAGACCCAGTACTTC. Translation gives CASSYGTGVSETQYF.

This chain connects TRBV3-1 (or the pseudogene TRBV3-2) to TRBJ2-7; unclear D gene. The CDR3 is made up of 12 amino acids. Germline V CDR1 and CDR2: LGHDT, YNNKEL (reference sequence). V was shortened by 2 bases and J by 7 bases, with 9 bases between the two germline ends. The CDR3 sequence: CASSQNLGEQYF. The CDR3 coding sequence is TGTGCCAGCAGCCAAAACTTGGGGGAGCAGTACTTC.

The sample holds one count of this clone. The V and J genes are TRBV3-1 (or the pseudogene TRBV3-2) and TRBJ2-1, with 13 nucleotides matching TRBD2. CDR3 size: 17 residues. CDR1 LGHDT and CDR2 YNNKEL come from the germline V gene (reference sequence). Trimming cost V 5 bases and J 6 bases; bases outside gene matches: 10. CDR3 sequence: CASSSRRLAGGINEQFF. The CDR3 DNA sequence: TGTGCCAGCAGCTCTCGTCGACTAGCGGGAGGAATCAATGAGCAGTTCTTC.

The chain employs TRBV7-2 and TRBJ2-5; 15 positions match TRBD2. In germline, CDR1 is SGHTA, CDR2 FQGNSA. With 3 bases clipped from V and 9 bases from J, the junction kept 5 bases outside the gene matches. The CDR3 is 15 amino acids. The CDR3 region is CASSFKRTSGGAQYF. The CDR3 region has the DNA TGTGCCAGCAGCTTCAAAAGGACTAGCGGGGGGGCCCAGTACTTC.

This chain uses TRBV5-6 with TRBJ2-3; the D gene is possibly TRBD2 (5 bases). Trimming stripped 7 bases from V and 2 bases from J, with 23 bases between. The CDR3 runs 17 residues. CDR1 is SGHDT, CDR2 YYEEEE, per germline. The CDR3 sequence is CASVLGDGQAFTDTQYF. In nucleotides, the CDR3 is TGTGCCAGCGTCTTGGGAGACGGCCAGGCCTTCACAGATACGCAGTATTTT.

This clone was observed a handful of times. The rearrangement uses TRBV4-2 and TRBJ1-2, with 8 nucleotides matching TRBD1. Trimming removed 4 bases from V and 4 bases from J; junction bases left unmatched: 11. Germline CDR1 is LGHNA and CDR2 is YNFKEQ. CDR3 length: 16 amino acids. The CDR3 spells CASSLIGGQDLYGYTF. The CDR3, as DNA: TGTGCCAGCAGCCTCATCGGGGGACAGGACCTCTATGGCTACACCTTC.

The rearrangement joins TRBV2 to TRBJ2-7; 8 bases agree with TRBD2. Germline loops: CDR1 SNHLY, CDR2 FYNNEI. This CDR3 has 12 residues. Trimming cost V 8 bases and J 3 bases; bases outside gene matches: 3. The CDR3 DNA sequence: TGTGCCAGCGAGCGGGAGAACTACGAGCAGTACTTC. Protein: CASERENYEQYF.